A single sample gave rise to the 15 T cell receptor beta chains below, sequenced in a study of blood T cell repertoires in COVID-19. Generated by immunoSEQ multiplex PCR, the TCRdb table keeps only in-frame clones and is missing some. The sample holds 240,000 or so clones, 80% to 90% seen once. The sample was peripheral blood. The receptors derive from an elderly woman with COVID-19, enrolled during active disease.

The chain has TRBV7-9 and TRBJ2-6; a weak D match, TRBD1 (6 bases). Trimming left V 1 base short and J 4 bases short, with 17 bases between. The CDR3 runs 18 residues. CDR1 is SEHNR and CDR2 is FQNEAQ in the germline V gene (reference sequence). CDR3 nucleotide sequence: TGTGCCAGCAGCTTAGTACTGGACAGTCGCCGGGGGGCCAACGTCCTGACTTTC. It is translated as CASSLVLDSRRGANVLTF.

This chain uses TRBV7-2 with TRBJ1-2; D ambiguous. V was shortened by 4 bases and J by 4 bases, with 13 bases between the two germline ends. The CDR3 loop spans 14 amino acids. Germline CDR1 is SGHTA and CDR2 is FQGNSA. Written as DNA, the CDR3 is TGTGCCAGCAGCTCCCGGCACGGCGGCTATGGCTACACCTTC. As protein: CASSSRHGGYGYTF.

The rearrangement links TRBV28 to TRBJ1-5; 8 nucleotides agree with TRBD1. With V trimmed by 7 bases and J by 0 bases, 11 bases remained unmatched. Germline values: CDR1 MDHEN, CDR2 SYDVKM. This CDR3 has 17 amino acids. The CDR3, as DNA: TGTGCCAGCAATCTGATAGGACAGGGAGTTAGCAATCAGCCCCAGCATTTT. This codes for CASNLIGQGVSNQPQHF.

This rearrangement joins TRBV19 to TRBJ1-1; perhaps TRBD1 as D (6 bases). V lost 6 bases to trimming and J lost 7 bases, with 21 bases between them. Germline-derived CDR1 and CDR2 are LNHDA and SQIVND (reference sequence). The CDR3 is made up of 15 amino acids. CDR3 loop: CASSPPYGTGSEAFF. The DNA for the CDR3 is TGTGCCAGTAGCCCCCCCTACGGAACAGGGAGTGAAGCTTTCTTT.

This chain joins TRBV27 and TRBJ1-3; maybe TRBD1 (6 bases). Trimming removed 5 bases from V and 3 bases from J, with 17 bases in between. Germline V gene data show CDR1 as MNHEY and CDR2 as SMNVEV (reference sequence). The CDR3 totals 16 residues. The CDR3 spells CASSGLSGARGNTIYF. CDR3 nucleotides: TGTGCCAGCAGTGGCCTCTCAGGGGCGCGTGGAAACACCATATATTTT.

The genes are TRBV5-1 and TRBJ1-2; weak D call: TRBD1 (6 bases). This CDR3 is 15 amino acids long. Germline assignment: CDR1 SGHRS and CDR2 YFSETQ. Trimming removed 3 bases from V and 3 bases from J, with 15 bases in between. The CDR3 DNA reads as TGCGCCAGCAGCTACGCCCTCAGGGGAGACTATGGCTACACCTTC. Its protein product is CASSYALRGDYGYTF. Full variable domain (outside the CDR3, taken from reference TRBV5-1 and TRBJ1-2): KAGVTQTPRYLIKTRGQQVTLSCSPISGHRSVSWYQQTPGQGLQFLFEYFSETQRNKGNFPGRFSGRQFSNSRSEMNVSTLELGDSALYLCASSYALRGDYGYTFGSGTRLTVV.

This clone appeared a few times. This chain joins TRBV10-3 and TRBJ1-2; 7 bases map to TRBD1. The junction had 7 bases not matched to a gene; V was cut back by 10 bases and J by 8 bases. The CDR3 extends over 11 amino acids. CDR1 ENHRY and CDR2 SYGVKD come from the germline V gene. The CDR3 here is CASGQEGGYTF. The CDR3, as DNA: TGTGCCAGTGGACAGGAGGGGGGCTACACCTTC.

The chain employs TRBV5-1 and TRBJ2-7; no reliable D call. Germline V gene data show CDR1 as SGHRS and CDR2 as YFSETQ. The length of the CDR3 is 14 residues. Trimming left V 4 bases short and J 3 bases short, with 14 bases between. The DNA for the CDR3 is TGCGCCAGCAGCCCAGACGACATGGACTACGAGCAGTACTTC. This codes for CASSPDDMDYEQYF.

The DNA for the CDR3 is TGTGCCAGCAGCTTCTCGGGAGGATCCTACAATGAGCAGTTCTTC. It encodes CASSFSGGSYNEQFF. The chain joins TRBV5-4 to TRBJ2-1, with TRBD2 identical over 7 bases. This CDR3 has 15 amino acids. In germline, CDR1 is SGHNT, CDR2 YYREEE (reference sequence). V dropped 2 bases and J dropped 1; count of bases not matched to a gene: 3.

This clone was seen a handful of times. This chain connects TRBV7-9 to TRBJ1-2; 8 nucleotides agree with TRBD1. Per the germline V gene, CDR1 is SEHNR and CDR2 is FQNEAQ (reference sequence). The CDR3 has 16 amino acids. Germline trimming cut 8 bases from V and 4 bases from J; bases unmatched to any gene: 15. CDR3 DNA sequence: TGTGCCAGCGACTCCGGGACAGGAGGTCCAATCTATGGCTACACCTTC. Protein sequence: CASDSGTGGPIYGYTF.

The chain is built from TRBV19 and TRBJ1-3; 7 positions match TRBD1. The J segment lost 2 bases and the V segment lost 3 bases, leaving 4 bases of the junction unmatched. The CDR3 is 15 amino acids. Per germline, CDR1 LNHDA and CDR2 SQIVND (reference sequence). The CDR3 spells CASSMLTGAGNTIYF. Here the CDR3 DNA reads TGTGCCAGTAGTATGCTAACAGGGGCTGGAAACACCATATATTTT.

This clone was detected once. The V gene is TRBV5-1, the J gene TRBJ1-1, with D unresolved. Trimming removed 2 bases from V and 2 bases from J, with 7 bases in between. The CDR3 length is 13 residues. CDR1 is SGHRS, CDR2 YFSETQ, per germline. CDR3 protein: CASSLATNTEAFF. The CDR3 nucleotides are TGCGCCAGCAGCTTAGCAACCAACACTGAAGCTTTCTTT. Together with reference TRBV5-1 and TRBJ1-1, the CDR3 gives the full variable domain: KAGVTQTPRYLIKTRGQQVTLSCSPISGHRSVSWYQQTPGQGLQFLFEYFSETQRNKGNFPGRFSGRQFSNSRSEMNVSTLELGDSALYLCASSLATNTEAFFGQGTRLTVV.

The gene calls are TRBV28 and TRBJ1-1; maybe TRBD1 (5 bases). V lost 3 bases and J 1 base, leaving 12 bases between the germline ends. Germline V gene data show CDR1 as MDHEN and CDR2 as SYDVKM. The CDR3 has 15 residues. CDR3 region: CASSFERQKNTEAFF. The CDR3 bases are TGTGCCAGCAGTTTTGAACGACAGAAGAACACTGAAGCTTTCTTT. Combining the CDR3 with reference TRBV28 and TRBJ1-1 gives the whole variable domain DVKVTQSSRYLVKRTGEKVFLECVQDMDHENMFWYRQDPGLGLRLIYFSYDVKMKEKGDIPEGYSVSREKKERFSLILESASTNQTSMYLCASSFERQKNTEAFFGQGTRLTVV.

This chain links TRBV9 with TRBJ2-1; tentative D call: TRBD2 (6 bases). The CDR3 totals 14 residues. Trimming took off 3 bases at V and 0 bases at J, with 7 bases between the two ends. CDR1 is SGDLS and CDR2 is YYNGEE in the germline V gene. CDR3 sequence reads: CASSAGSSYNEQFF. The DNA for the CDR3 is TGTGCCAGCAGCGCCGGGAGCTCCTACAATGAGCAGTTCTTC.

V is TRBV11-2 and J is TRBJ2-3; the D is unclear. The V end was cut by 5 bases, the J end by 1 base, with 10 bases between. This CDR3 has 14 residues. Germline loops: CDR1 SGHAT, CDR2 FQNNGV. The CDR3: CASSPARGTDTQYF. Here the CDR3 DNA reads TGTGCCAGCAGCCCCGCCCGGGGCACAGATACGCAGTATTTT.